This is a list of T cell receptor beta chains from one sample in a study of T cells after yellow fever vaccination. Via MiXCR, TCRdb re-called the 5' RACE reads, giving one row per CDR3 protein. The repertoire holds more than 350,000 distinct CDR3 sequences, with around a tenth as singletons. The sequencing here drew on PBMCs, taken on the day of the first yellow fever vaccination. The receptors were sampled from a man younger than 30 who received the YFV17D yellow fever vaccine. Each CDR3 is given with its conserved first and last residue. A D gene is named only where the DNA matches it firmly. Not every row has a clone size; where given, it reads once, few, many or a size class.

V gene: TRBV5-1; D gene: TRBD2; clone size: many; J gene: TRBJ2-1; CDR3 protein: CASSPSVAGGSEQFF; CDR3 DNA: TGCGCCAGCAGCCCGAGTGTAGCGGGGGGGTCGGAACAGTTCTTC
V gene: TRBV15; D gene: NA; clone size: NA; J gene: TRBJ2-2; CDR3 protein: CATRGGEGRPGELFF; CDR3 DNA: TGTGCCACCAGAGGGGGAGAGGGAAGGCCCGGGGAGCTGTTTTTT
V gene: TRBV24-1; D gene: TRBD2; clone size: few; J gene: TRBJ2-5; CDR3 protein: CATSVSGGQETQYF; CDR3 DNA: TGTGCCACCAGTGTCAGCGGGGGCCAAGAGACCCAGTACTTC
V gene: TRBV30; D gene: NA; clone size: few; J gene: TRBJ1-2; CDR3 protein: CAWSVLGEFTRKDYGYTF; CDR3 DNA: TGTGCCTGGAGTGTACTGGGGGAATTTACCAGGAAGGACTATGGCTACACCTTC
V gene: TRBV27; D gene: NA; clone size: NA; J gene: TRBJ2-5; CDR3 protein: CASSFGGKETQYF; CDR3 DNA: TGTGCCAGCAGTTTTGGAGGGAAAGAGACCCAGTACTTC
V gene: TRBV4-3; D gene: NA; clone size: few; J gene: TRBJ1-4; CDR3 protein: CASSQAITTGDEKLFF; CDR3 DNA: TGCGCCAGCAGCCAAGCGATCACGACGGGTGATGAAAAACTGTTTTTT
V gene: TRBV9; D gene: NA; clone size: few; J gene: TRBJ1-2; CDR3 protein: CASSVGDSNNYGYTF; CDR3 DNA: TGTGCCAGCAGCGTAGGAGACAGTAATAACTATGGCTACACCTTC
V gene: TRBV20-1; D gene: TRBD1; clone size: NA; J gene: TRBJ1-2; CDR3 protein: CSAEAAEGAYGYTF; CDR3 DNA: TGCAGTGCGGAGGCGGCAGAGGGGGCCTATGGCTACACCTTC
V gene: TRBV5-1; D gene: NA; clone size: NA; J gene: TRBJ2-7; CDR3 protein: CASSLQAGANEQYF; CDR3 DNA: TGCGCCAGCAGCTTGCAGGCAGGCGCAAACGAGCAGTACTTC
V gene: TRBV6-5; D gene: NA; clone size: NA; J gene: TRBJ1-2; CDR3 protein: CASSYSSTSYGYTF; CDR3 DNA: TGTGCCAGCAGTTACTCTTCGACAAGCTATGGCTACACCTTC
V gene: TRBV27; D gene: NA; clone size: few; J gene: TRBJ2-1; CDR3 protein: CASSGAAGAAYNEQFF; CDR3 DNA: TGTGCCAGCAGTGGGGCGGCAGGGGCGGCCTACAATGAGCAGTTCTTC
V gene: TRBV6-2/TRBV6-3; D gene: NA; clone size: NA; J gene: TRBJ1-1; CDR3 protein: CASTIARMTNRIDTEAFF; CDR3 DNA: TGTGCCAGCACTATAGCCCGCATGACTAACAGGATCGACACTGAAGCTTTCTTT
V gene: TRBV11-2; D gene: NA; clone size: NA; J gene: TRBJ2-5; CDR3 protein: CASSSQDGTLGETQYF; CDR3 DNA: TGTGCCAGCAGTTCCCAGGACGGGACCCTAGGCGAGACCCAGTACTTC
V gene: TRBV5-4; D gene: NA; clone size: once; J gene: TRBJ1-5; CDR3 protein: CASSPGLIWPQHF; CDR3 DNA: TGTGCCAGCAGCCCCGGGCTCATTTGGCCCCAGCATTTT
V gene: TRBV12-3/TRBV12-4; D gene: NA; clone size: NA; J gene: TRBJ2-3; CDR3 protein: CASSRRGVEGTQYF; CDR3 DNA: TGTGCCAGCAGTCGCAGGGGGGTCGAGGGTACGCAGTATTTT
V gene: TRBV12-3/TRBV12-4; D gene: TRBD2; clone size: many; J gene: TRBJ2-1; CDR3 protein: CASKELAGLSGGVEQFF; CDR3 DNA: TGTGCCAGCAAAGAACTAGCGGGGCTCTCGGGCGGGGTTGAGCAGTTCTTC
V gene: TRBV5-1; D gene: NA; clone size: many; J gene: TRBJ2-7; CDR3 protein: CASSSDGQAYEQYF; CDR3 DNA: TGCGCCAGCAGTTCAGACGGCCAGGCTTACGAGCAGTACTTC
V gene: TRBV5-1; D gene: NA; clone size: few; J gene: TRBJ1-2; CDR3 protein: CASSPRTSGSGGNYGYTF; CDR3 DNA: TGCGCCAGCAGCCCGAGGACGTCGGGGTCCGGCGGGAACTATGGCTACACCTTC
V gene: TRBV5-1; D gene: NA; clone size: NA; J gene: TRBJ1-1; CDR3 protein: CASSSFGVAEAFF; CDR3 DNA: TGCGCCAGCAGCTCCTTTGGGGTGGCTGAAGCTTTCTTT
V gene: TRBV30; D gene: NA; clone size: NA; J gene: TRBJ2-1; CDR3 protein: CAWSRSLSSYNEQFF; CDR3 DNA: TGTGCCTGGAGTCGGTCCCTGAGCTCCTACAATGAGCAGTTCTTC
V gene: TRBV7-9; D gene: NA; clone size: few; J gene: TRBJ1-5; CDR3 protein: CASSFSGNQPQHF; CDR3 DNA: TGTGCCAGCAGCTTTTCCGGGAATCAGCCCCAGCATTTT
V gene: TRBV7-9; D gene: TRBD2; clone size: many; J gene: TRBJ2-4; CDR3 protein: CASSLSSGVAKNIQYF; CDR3 DNA: TGTGCCAGCAGCTTGTCTAGCGGAGTAGCCAAAAACATTCAGTACTTC
V gene: TRBV27; D gene: NA; clone size: NA; J gene: TRBJ1-6; CDR3 protein: CASSPRRGGINNSPLHF; CDR3 DNA: TGTGCCAGCAGCCCCCGGCGGGGGGGGATTAATAATTCACCCCTCCACTTT
V gene: TRBV4-2; D gene: NA; clone size: few; J gene: TRBJ2-2; CDR3 protein: CASSEEDLGGATGELFF; CDR3 DNA: TGTGCCAGCAGCGAAGAGGACCTTGGGGGTGCCACCGGGGAGCTGTTTTTT
V gene: TRBV6-2/TRBV6-3; D gene: TRBD2; clone size: many; J gene: TRBJ2-5; CDR3 protein: CASSSAGGQETQYF; CDR3 DNA: TGTGCCAGCAGCTCAGCGGGGGGGCAAGAGACCCAGTACTTC
V gene: TRBV20-1; D gene: NA; clone size: NA; J gene: TRBJ2-3; CDR3 protein: CSGVGGAPTDTQYF; CDR3 DNA: TGCAGTGGGGTGGGCGGGGCGCCCACAGATACGCAGTATTTT
V gene: TRBV20-1; D gene: NA; clone size: NA; J gene: TRBJ2-3; CDR3 protein: CSARTGGDTQYF; CDR3 DNA: TGCAGTGCTAGAACCGGGGGAGATACGCAGTATTTT
V gene: TRBV4-3; D gene: TRBD1; clone size: NA; J gene: TRBJ2-7; CDR3 protein: CASSQTWTGKLPYYEQYF; CDR3 DNA: TGCGCCAGCAGCCAGACCTGGACAGGGAAGCTCCCTTATTACGAGCAGTACTTC
V gene: TRBV7-6; D gene: TRBD2; clone size: NA; J gene: TRBJ2-3; CDR3 protein: CASSPSGPSVLTDTQYF; CDR3 DNA: TGTGCCAGCAGCCCTAGCGGGCCTAGCGTATTGACAGATACGCAGTATTTT
V gene: TRBV6-2/TRBV6-3; D gene: NA; clone size: NA; J gene: TRBJ1-5; CDR3 protein: CASSGSIGNQPQHF; CDR3 DNA: TGTGCCAGCAGTGGTTCAATAGGCAATCAGCCCCAGCATTTT
V gene: TRBV18; D gene: NA; clone size: NA; J gene: TRBJ2-3; CDR3 protein: CASSPNRGQSTDTQYF; CDR3 DNA: TGTGCCAGCTCACCTAACCGCGGACAGAGCACAGATACGCAGTATTTT
V gene: TRBV7-2; D gene: NA; clone size: NA; J gene: TRBJ2-2; CDR3 protein: CASSEKGAWATGEPFF; CDR3 DNA: TGTGCCAGCAGCGAAAAAGGGGCCTGGGCCACCGGGGAGCCGTTTTTT
V gene: TRBV10-3; D gene: TRBD1; clone size: NA; J gene: TRBJ1-6; CDR3 protein: CAISDSFSTGGSSPLHF; CDR3 DNA: TGTGCCATCAGTGATTCTTTTTCGACAGGGGGAAGTTCACCCCTCCACTTT
V gene: TRBV6-2/TRBV6-3; D gene: TRBD2; clone size: NA; J gene: TRBJ2-5; CDR3 protein: CASSPRRLAGDQETQYF; CDR3 DNA: TGTGCCAGCAGCCCGAGGAGACTAGCGGGGGATCAAGAGACCCAGTACTTC
V gene: TRBV12-3/TRBV12-4; D gene: TRBD2; clone size: NA; J gene: TRBJ2-1; CDR3 protein: CASSPISGGNEQFF; CDR3 DNA: TGTGCCAGCAGCCCCATTAGCGGGGGCAATGAGCAGTTCTTC
V gene: TRBV4-2; D gene: NA; clone size: few; J gene: TRBJ1-5; CDR3 protein: CASSQAERNQPQHF; CDR3 DNA: TGTGCCAGCAGCCAAGCGGAACGCAATCAGCCCCAGCATTTT
V gene: TRBV5-1; D gene: TRBD2; clone size: NA; J gene: TRBJ2-3; CDR3 protein: CASSLGVAGSSSTDTQYF; CDR3 DNA: TGCGCCAGCAGCTTGGGGGTAGCGGGGAGCTCAAGCACAGATACGCAGTATTTT
V gene: TRBV7-9; D gene: NA; clone size: few; J gene: TRBJ2-3; CDR3 protein: CASSNSGDTQYF; CDR3 DNA: TGTGCCAGCAGTAACAGCGGGGATACGCAGTATTTT
V gene: TRBV25-1; D gene: NA; clone size: few; J gene: TRBJ2-7; CDR3 protein: CASSELGGARPVVYEQYF; CDR3 DNA: TGTGCCAGCAGTGAATTGGGGGGGGCCCGCCCGGTCGTCTACGAGCAGTACTTC
V gene: TRBV24-1; D gene: NA; clone size: few; J gene: TRBJ2-3; CDR3 protein: CATSDPKGPFTDTQYF; CDR3 DNA: TGTGCCACCAGTGATCCAAAGGGACCGTTCACAGATACGCAGTATTTT
V gene: TRBV11-2; D gene: NA; clone size: NA; J gene: TRBJ1-3; CDR3 protein: CASGMRNAGQVAGNTIYF; CDR3 DNA: TGTGCCAGCGGAATGCGAAACGCAGGGCAGGTAGCTGGAAACACCATATATTTT
V gene: TRBV3-1; D gene: NA; clone size: few; J gene: TRBJ1-1; CDR3 protein: CASSPFVRGQNTEAFF; CDR3 DNA: TGTGCCAGCAGCCCCTTTGTCCGGGGGCAGAACACTGAAGCTTTCTTT
V gene: TRBV20-1; D gene: NA; clone size: NA; J gene: TRBJ1-1; CDR3 protein: CSARDLTVEAFF; CDR3 DNA: TGCAGTGCTAGAGATCTAACGGTGGAAGCTTTCTTT
V gene: TRBV18; D gene: NA; clone size: few; J gene: TRBJ2-3; CDR3 protein: CASSPLAGNTDTQYF; CDR3 DNA: TGTGCCAGCTCACCGTTGGCAGGGAACACAGATACGCAGTATTTT
V gene: TRBV10-3; D gene: TRBD2; clone size: many; J gene: TRBJ2-1; CDR3 protein: CAISGGGGYNEQFF; CDR3 DNA: TGTGCCATCAGTGGCGGGGGGGGCTACAATGAGCAGTTCTTC
V gene: TRBV7-3; D gene: TRBD1; clone size: few; J gene: TRBJ2-3; CDR3 protein: CASSLNPWGQDTDTQYF; CDR3 DNA: TGTGCCAGCAGCTTAAACCCTTGGGGACAGGACACAGATACGCAGTATTTT
V gene: TRBV12-5; D gene: NA; clone size: NA; J gene: TRBJ2-1; CDR3 protein: CASGLVSGGNEQFF; CDR3 DNA: TGTGCTAGTGGTTTGGTATCTGGAGGGAATGAGCAGTTCTTC
V gene: TRBV2; D gene: TRBD1; clone size: NA; J gene: TRBJ1-4; CDR3 protein: CASKLDRDEKLFF; CDR3 DNA: TGTGCCAGCAAGCTCGACAGGGATGAAAAACTGTTTTTT
V gene: TRBV20-1; D gene: TRBD1; clone size: NA; J gene: TRBJ2-4; CDR3 protein: CSASHRDRANIQYF; CDR3 DNA: TGCAGTGCTAGCCACCGGGACAGAGCGAACATTCAGTACTTC
V gene: TRBV12-3/TRBV12-4; D gene: NA; clone size: NA; J gene: TRBJ1-6; CDR3 protein: CASSFAGNSPLHF; CDR3 DNA: TGTGCCAGCAGCTTTGCCGGGAATTCACCCCTCCACTTT
V gene: TRBV11-2; D gene: NA; clone size: NA; J gene: TRBJ2-5; CDR3 protein: CASSRSETQYF; CDR3 DNA: TGTGCCAGCAGCCGGTCGGAGACCCAGTACTTC
V gene: TRBV4-3; D gene: NA; clone size: few; J gene: TRBJ2-1; CDR3 protein: CASSQESERAYNEQFF; CDR3 DNA: TGCGCCAGCAGCCAAGAGTCAGAGCGGGCCTACAATGAGCAGTTCTTC
V gene: TRBV2; D gene: NA; clone size: NA; J gene: TRBJ2-3; CDR3 protein: CASSEGGGTQYF; CDR3 DNA: TGTGCCAGCAGTGAGGGGGGAGGTACGCAGTATTTT
V gene: TRBV18; D gene: NA; clone size: NA; J gene: TRBJ1-5; CDR3 protein: CASSPLGDSNQPQHF; CDR3 DNA: TGTGCCAGCTCACCGTTGGGGGACAGCAATCAGCCCCAGCATTTT
V gene: TRBV7-2; D gene: NA; clone size: NA; J gene: TRBJ2-1; CDR3 protein: CASSALAVEQFF; CDR3 DNA: TGTGCCAGCAGCGCACTGGCCGTTGAGCAGTTCTTC
V gene: TRBV2; D gene: TRBD1; clone size: NA; J gene: TRBJ2-1; CDR3 protein: CASSDLRGQGYNEQFF; CDR3 DNA: TGTGCCAGCAGTGACCTGCGGGGACAGGGGTACAATGAGCAGTTCTTC
V gene: TRBV20-1; D gene: NA; clone size: NA; J gene: TRBJ1-6; CDR3 protein: CSAEGLLGSPLHF; CDR3 DNA: TGCAGTGCAGAAGGGTTGCTCGGTTCACCCCTCCACTTT
V gene: TRBV6-7; D gene: NA; clone size: many; J gene: TRBJ1-6; CDR3 protein: CASSYWHEIHF; CDR3 DNA: TGTGCCAGCAGTTACTGGCATGAAATCCACTTT
V gene: TRBV18; D gene: NA; clone size: many; J gene: TRBJ2-3; CDR3 protein: CASSPDSSTDTQYF; CDR3 DNA: TGTGCCAGCAGCCCGGACTCTAGCACAGATACGCAGTATTTT